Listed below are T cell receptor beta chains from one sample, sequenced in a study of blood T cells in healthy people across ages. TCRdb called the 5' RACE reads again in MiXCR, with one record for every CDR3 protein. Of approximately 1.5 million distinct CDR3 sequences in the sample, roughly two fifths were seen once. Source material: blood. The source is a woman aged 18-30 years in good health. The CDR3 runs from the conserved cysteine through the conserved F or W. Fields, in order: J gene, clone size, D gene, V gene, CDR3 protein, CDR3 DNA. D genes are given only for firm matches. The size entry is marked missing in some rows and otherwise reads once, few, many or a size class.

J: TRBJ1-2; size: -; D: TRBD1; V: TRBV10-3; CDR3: CATNGDREVGGYGYTF; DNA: TGTGCCACCAACGGGGACAGGGAAGTTGGGGGCTATGGCTACACCTTC
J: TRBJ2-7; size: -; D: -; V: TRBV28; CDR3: CAGSPDGYEQYF; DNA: TGTGCCGGCAGTCCGGACGGGTACGAGCAGTACTTC
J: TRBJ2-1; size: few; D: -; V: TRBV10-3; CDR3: CATTVQGTGSDEQFF; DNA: TGTGCCACCACGGTACAGGGAACAGGTTCGGATGAGCAGTTCTTC
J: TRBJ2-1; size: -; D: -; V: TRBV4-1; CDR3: CASAGQTNFNEQFF; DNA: TGCGCCAGCGCCGGACAGACTAATTTCAATGAGCAGTTCTTC
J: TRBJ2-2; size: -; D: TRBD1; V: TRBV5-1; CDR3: CASSSPHRGPRRNTGELFF; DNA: TGCGCCAGCAGCTCCCCCCACAGGGGGCCGCGAAGAAACACCGGGGAGCTGTTTTTT
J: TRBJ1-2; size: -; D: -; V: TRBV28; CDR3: CASNILGYGYTF; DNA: TGTGCCAGCAACATCCTGGGCTATGGCTACACCTTC
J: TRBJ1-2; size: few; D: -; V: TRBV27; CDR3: CASKRAGLYGYTF; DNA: TGTGCCAGCAAGCGGGCAGGGCTCTATGGCTACACCTTC
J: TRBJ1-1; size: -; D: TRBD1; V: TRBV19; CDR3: CASKLQGGNTEAFF; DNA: TGTGCCAGTAAACTCCAGGGGGGGAACACTGAAGCTTTCTTT
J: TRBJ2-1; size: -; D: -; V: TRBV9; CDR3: CASSPRPASSYNEQFF; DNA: TGTGCCAGCAGCCCCCGGCCGGCTAGCTCCTACAATGAGCAGTTCTTC
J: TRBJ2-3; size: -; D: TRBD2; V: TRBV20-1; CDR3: CSARLAGGIDTQYF; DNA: TGCAGTGCTCGACTAGCGGGAGGGATAGATACGCAGTATTTT
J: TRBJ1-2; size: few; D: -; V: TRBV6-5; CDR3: CASSYSRLGANGYTF; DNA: TGTGCCAGCAGTTACTCGAGGTTGGGGGCAAATGGCTACACCTTC
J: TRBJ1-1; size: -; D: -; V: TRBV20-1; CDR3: CSARSRRDTEAFF; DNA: TGCAGTGCTAGATCCAGGCGGGACACTGAAGCTTTCTTT
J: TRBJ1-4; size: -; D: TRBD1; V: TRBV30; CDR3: CAWSGGLRGYEKLFF; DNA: TGTGCCTGGAGTGGCGGGCTCAGGGGGTATGAAAAACTGTTTTTT
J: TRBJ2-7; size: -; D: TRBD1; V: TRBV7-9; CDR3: CASSSPGQGMNEQYF; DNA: TGTGCCAGCAGCTCCCCGGGACAGGGGATGAACGAGCAGTACTTC
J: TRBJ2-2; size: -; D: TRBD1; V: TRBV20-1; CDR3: CSARSGQYTGELFF; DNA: TGCAGTGCTAGATCGGGACAGTACACCGGGGAGCTGTTTTTT
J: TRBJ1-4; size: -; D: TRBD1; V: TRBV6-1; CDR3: CASSESGQSNEELFF; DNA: TGTGCCAGCAGTGAATCGGGACAGTCTAATGAAGAACTGTTTTTT
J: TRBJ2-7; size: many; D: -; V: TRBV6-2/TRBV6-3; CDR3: CASSYLENPYEQYF; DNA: TGTGCCAGCAGTTATCTGGAGAACCCCTACGAGCAGTACTTC
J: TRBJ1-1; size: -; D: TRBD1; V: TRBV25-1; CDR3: CASRPTGMSTEAFF; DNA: TGTGCCAGCAGACCGACAGGGATGAGCACTGAAGCTTTCTTT
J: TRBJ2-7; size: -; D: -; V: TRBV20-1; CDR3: CSARALTGTLYNEQYF; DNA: TGCAGTGCTAGAGCCCTTACAGGGACCCTATACAATGAGCAGTACTTC
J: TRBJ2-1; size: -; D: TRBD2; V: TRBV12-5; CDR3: CASGLAQTRGLAGFYNEQFF; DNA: TGTGCTAGTGGTTTGGCTCAAACTCGGGGACTAGCGGGATTTTACAATGAGCAGTTCTTC
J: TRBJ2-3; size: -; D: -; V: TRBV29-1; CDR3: CSVEFRVTDTQYF; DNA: TGCAGCGTTGAGTTCAGGGTCACAGATACGCAGTATTTT
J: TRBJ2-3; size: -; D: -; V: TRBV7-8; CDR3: CASTAAVSTDTQYF; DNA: TGTGCCAGCACCGCGGCCGTTAGCACAGATACGCAGTATTTT
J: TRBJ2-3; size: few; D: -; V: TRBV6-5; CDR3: CASSYSGASADTQYF; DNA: TGTGCCAGCAGTTACTCAGGGGCTTCTGCCGATACGCAGTATTTT
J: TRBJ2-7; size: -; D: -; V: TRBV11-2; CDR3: CAISPQLRRDEQYF; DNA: TGTGCCATCAGCCCTCAATTACGACGGGACGAGCAGTACTTC
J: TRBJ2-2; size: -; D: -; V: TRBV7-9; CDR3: CASSLAHGLENTGELFF; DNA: TGTGCCAGCAGCTTAGCGCATGGCCTTGAGAACACCGGGGAGCTGTTTTTT
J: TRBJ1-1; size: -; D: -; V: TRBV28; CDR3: CASSLENRNTEAFF; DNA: TGTGCCAGCAGTTTAGAGAACAGGAACACTGAAGCTTTCTTT
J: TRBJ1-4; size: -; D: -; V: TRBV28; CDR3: CASSLTGTWAEKLFF; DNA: TGTGCCAGCAGCCTTACAGGGACGTGGGCTGAAAAACTGTTTTTT
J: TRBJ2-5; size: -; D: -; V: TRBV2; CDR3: CASRMGHGGETQYF; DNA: TGTGCCAGCAGGATGGGACACGGAGGAGAGACCCAGTACTTC
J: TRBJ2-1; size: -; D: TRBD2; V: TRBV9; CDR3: CASSVGASGRVYNEQFF; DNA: TGTGCCAGCAGCGTAGGGGCTAGCGGGAGGGTATACAATGAGCAGTTCTTC
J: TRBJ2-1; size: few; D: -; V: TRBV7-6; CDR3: CASSFNENRDGFPNEQFF; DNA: TGTGCCAGCAGCTTTAACGAAAATCGGGACGGATTTCCCAATGAGCAGTTCTTC
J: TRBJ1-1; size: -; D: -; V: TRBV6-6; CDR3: CASSYSRFGTEAFF; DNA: TGTGCCAGCAGTTACTCGAGGTTTGGCACTGAAGCTTTCTTT
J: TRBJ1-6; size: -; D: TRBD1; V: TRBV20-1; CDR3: CSARKGQGPSNSPLHF; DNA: TGCAGTGCTAGAAAAGGACAGGGACCCTCCAATTCACCCCTCCACTTT